Following are 14 T cell receptor beta chains from one sample sequenced in a study of OX40 agonist ivuxolimab in advanced cancers. The repertoire was sequenced with immunoSEQ multiplex PCR; TCRdb's copy has only in-frame clones and lacks some. The table lists nearly 45,000 clones, more than 70% of them singletons. Specimen: CD4+ or CD8+ T cells sorted from blood, collected in a trial of the OX40 agonist ivuxolimab. Receptors were obtained from an adult with an advanced solid tumor such as melanoma, head and neck, liver or kidney cancer.

The chain uses TRBV27 and TRBJ2-7; tentatively, D is TRBD1 (6 bases). V lost 0 bases to trimming and J lost 3 bases, with 9 bases between them. The CDR3 runs 14 residues. CDR1 is MNHEY and CDR2 is SMNVEV in the germline V gene (reference sequence). The DNA of the CDR3 is TGTGCCAGCAGTTTATCTGACAGGAACTACGAGCAGTACTTC. Translation: CASSLSDRNYEQYF.

The sample holds one count of this clone. The chain employs TRBV10-3 and TRBJ1-4; D is possibly TRBD1 (5 bases). The CDR3 is made up of 16 amino acids. CDR1 and CDR2 from the germline V gene are ENHRY and SYGVKD. The V gene lost 0 bases and the J gene lost 7 bases, with 15 bases spanning the gap. The CDR3 DNA reads as TGTGCCATCAGTGAGTCGACGGGGGGACCCCGTGAAAAACTGTTTTTT. Translating gives CAISESTGGPREKLFF.

The chain uses TRBV2 and TRBJ1-5; 10 bases match TRBD1. V shed 2 bases, J shed 4 bases, and the junction held 11 bases outside the gene matches. There are 18 residues in the CDR3. Germline CDR1 and CDR2: SNHLY and FYNNEI. The CDR3 bases are TGTGCCAGCAGTGAATGGAGGACCAGGACAGGGGGGAATCAGCCCCAGCATTTT. This encodes CASSEWRTRTGGNQPQHF.

A single count supports this clone. The genes are TRBV19 and TRBJ2-4, with D tentatively TRBD1 or TRBD2 (5 bases each). The CDR3 length is 12 residues. Germline V lookup: CDR1 LNHDA, CDR2 SQIVND (reference sequence). The germline V and J ends were trimmed by 7 bases and 7 bases, with 11 bases remaining between them. The CDR3 region is CASTGDRNIQYF. CDR3 bases: TGTGCCAGTACCGGGGACCGGAACATTCAGTACTTC.

The chain has TRBV5-6 and TRBJ2-1; 9 bases are shared with TRBD1. Germline lookup yields CDR1 SGHDT and CDR2 YYEEEE. Losses at the gene ends were 1 base for V and 3 bases for J; bases not matched to a gene: 2. The CDR3 runs 15 residues. The CDR3 bases are TGTGCCAGCAGCTTGTGGGGACAGGGCTACAATGAGCAGTTCTTC. This encodes CASSLWGQGYNEQFF.

The V and J genes are TRBV5-1 and TRBJ1-1; D not certain. The CDR3 loop spans 11 amino acids. The V and J ends lost 4 bases and 4 bases respectively, with 5 bases between them. Germline lookup yields CDR1 SGHRS and CDR2 YFSETQ. DNA for the CDR3: TGCGCCAGCAGCCCCGGCACTGAAGCTTTCTTT. It translates to CASSPGTEAFF.

The chain couples TRBV9 to TRBJ1-1, with 7 nucleotides matching TRBD1. The ends lost 4 bases at V and 1 base at J; junction bases unmatched: 4. The CDR3 contains 14 residues. The germline CDR1 and CDR2 sequences are SGDLS and YYNGEE. CDR3 in DNA: TGTGCCAGCAGCCCGACAGGGCCGAACACTGAAGCTTTCTTT. Protein product: CASSPTGPNTEAFF.

V and J are TRBV11-2 and TRBJ2-5; 7 bases are shared with TRBD1. Per the germline V gene, CDR1 is SGHAT and CDR2 is FQNNGV. The ends lost 5 bases at V and 3 bases at J; junction bases unmatched: 9. This CDR3 is 15 amino acids long. This CDR3 is CASSVGTVRKETQYF. DNA of the CDR3: TGTGCCAGCAGCGTCGGGACAGTAAGAAAAGAGACCCAGTACTTC.

The V gene is TRBV27, the J gene TRBJ1-2, with D uncertain. Trimming shortened V by 7 bases and J by 8 bases, and 11 bases separated the two germline ends. Germline V gene sequence: CDR1 MNHEY, CDR2 SMNVEV (reference sequence). This CDR3 spans 11 amino acids. The CDR3, as DNA: TGTGCCAGCAAGAATCCGGGGGGCTACACCTTC. It yields the protein CASKNPGGYTF.

The rearrangement uses TRBV30 and TRBJ2-2; TRBD1 matches at 10 bases. CDR3 length: 15 residues. J gave up 6 bases and V 5 bases, and 9 bases lay outside the gene matches. Germline V CDR1 and CDR2: GTSNPN, SVGIG (reference sequence). CDR3 DNA: TGTGCCTGGCCCGGGACAGGGGAGGAAGCCGGGGAGCTGTTTTTT. It specifies CAWPGTGEEAGELFF.

The chain employs TRBV5-1 and TRBJ1-1; the D gene is possibly TRBD1 (5 bases). The V end lost 2 bases, the J end lost 3 bases, and 5 bases lay between the germline ends. The CDR3 spans 12 residues. CDR1 SGHRS and CDR2 YFSETQ come from the germline V gene. This CDR3 reads CASSLGDTEAFF. CDR3 bases: TGCGCCAGCAGCTTAGGGGACACTGAAGCTTTCTTT. The full variable domain, its missing parts supplied by reference TRBV5-1 and TRBJ1-1, is KAGVTQTPRYLIKTRGQQVTLSCSPISGHRSVSWYQQTPGQGLQFLFEYFSETQRNKGNFPGRFSGRQFSNSRSEMNVSTLELGDSALYLCASSLGDTEAFFGQGTRLTVV.

V and J are TRBV5-5 and TRBJ2-7, with a possible D match to TRBD1 (5 bases). The CDR3 length is 12 residues. The ends were cut back, 1 base at V and 6 bases at J, with 8 bases in the middle. Looked up from germline, CDR1 is SGHKS and CDR2 is YYEKEE (reference sequence). The CDR3 bases are TGTGCCAGCAGCTTGAAGGGGTTCGAGCAGTACTTC. Its protein is CASSLKGFEQYF.

The genes are TRBV11-2 and TRBJ1-1, with 7 bases fitting TRBD1. J was trimmed by 2 bases and V by 6 bases; bases with no gene match: 6. Germline CDR1 and CDR2: SGHAT and FQNNGV. The CDR3 covers 14 residues. This CDR3 is CASRQGGRNTEAFF. The CDR3 DNA is TGTGCCAGCAGGCAGGGGGGGAGAAACACTGAAGCTTTCTTT.

Here the CDR3 DNA reads TGTGCCAGCAGCCCCCCCTCCACTAGCCGTTTCATCTACGAGCAGTACTTC. Protein product: CASSPPSTSRFIYEQYF. The chain combines TRBV7-9 with TRBJ2-7; D may be TRBD2 (6 bases). Trimming took off 5 bases at V and 3 bases at J, with 23 bases between the two ends. CDR1 and CDR2 (germline): SEHNR, FQNEAQ (reference sequence). The length of the CDR3 is 17 residues. Based on the CDR3 plus reference TRBV7-9 and TRBJ2-7, the full variable domain is DTGVSQNPRHKITKRGQNVTFRCDPISEHNRLYWYRQTLGQGPEFLTYFQNEAQLEKSRLLSDRFSAERPKGSFSTLEIQRTEQGDSAMYLCASSPPSTSRFIYEQYFGPGTRLTVT.